This section outlines one T cell receptor beta chain sequence together with its context. CDR1 is SGHAT, CDR2 FQNNGV, per germline. V dropped 1 base and J dropped 0; count of bases not matched to a gene: 2. The CDR3 runs 15 residues. This specimen comes from a study of blood T cell repertoires in COVID-19. At the level of the study: Sources were T cells, B-cell-depleted T cells, or PBMCs; the material itself was cDNA or gDNA.

TCRdb's copy holds only in-frame clones and misses some; the assay was immunoSEQ multiplex PCR. The sample gives 230,000 or so clones, 88% of which show up once; roughly 2.7% is in the top ten. The chain links TRBV11-2 to TRBJ2-5; 7 bases line up with TRBD2. The clonotype originates from a woman aged 25 to 39 who had recovered from COVID-19. Sequenced: PBMCs or T cells enriched from blood (not recorded which). This CDR3 is CASSLGTRNQETQYF. Written as DNA, the CDR3 is TGTGCCAGCAGCTTAGGGACTAGAAACCAAGAGACCCAGTACTTC.